The rows below give T cell receptor beta chains drawn from one sample of a study of beta chain features in type 1 diabetes. Method: immunoSEQ multiplex PCR; TCRdb's copy keeps in-frame clones and lacks some. The sample holds hundreds of thousands of clones, more than 13% seen once. The specimen sequenced was naive CD4+ T cells from blood. The origin of the receptors is a man between 18 and 35 years old with type 1 diabetes. CDR3s include the opening cysteine and the closing phenylalanine or tryptophan. The D gene is left open where the match is weak. Clone size, where shown, is once, few, many, or a class for clones that have expanded.

TRBV5-1,15,NA,TRBJ2-7,TRBD1,CASSLEGQGVREQYF,TGCGCCAGCAGCTTGGAGGGACAGGGGGTTCGCGAGCAGTACTTC
TRBV29-1,13,NA,TRBJ2-1,TRBD1,CSVGIQGSLEQFF,TGCAGCGTTGGGATACAGGGGAGTCTTGAGCAGTTCTTC
TRBV30,11,NA,TRBJ2-1,NA,CAWSVGGRQFF,TGTGCCTGGAGTGTAGGGGGGAGGCAGTTCTTC
TRBV28,13,NA,TRBJ2-3,NA,CASSPGSTDTQYF,TGTGCCAGCAGTCCCGGGTCCACAGATACGCAGTATTTT
TRBV30,11,NA,TRBJ1-2,NA,CAWSPGVGYTF,TGTGCCTGGAGCCCAGGGGTTGGCTACACCTTC
TRBV30,14,few,TRBJ1-2,NA,CAWSVGATSYGYTF,TGTGCCTGGAGTGTCGGGGCCACGAGCTATGGCTACACCTTC
TRBV7-2,19,few,TRBJ2-2,TRBD2,CASSLRTSGGAVRAGELFF,TGTGCCAGCAGCCTACGGACTAGCGGGGGGGCCGTTAGGGCCGGGGAGCTGTTTTTT
TRBV25-1,13,few,TRBJ2-3,NA,CASSASGADTQYF,TGTGCCAGCAGTGCATCGGGAGCAGATACGCAGTATTTT
TRBV21-1,16,NA,TRBJ2-5,NA,CASSKGQEASQETQYF,TGTGCCAGCAGCAAAGGGCAGGAGGCTTCACAAGAGACCCAGTACTTC
TRBV7-9,14,NA,TRBJ1-2,NA,CASSLGGQNYGYTF,TGTGCCAGCAGCTTAGGTGGACAGAACTATGGCTACACCTTC
TRBV19,14,few,TRBJ1-1,TRBD1,CASSTGQRDTEAFF,TGTGCCAGTAGTACGGGACAGAGGGACACTGAAGCTTTCTTT
TRBV10-3,16,NA,TRBJ1-2,NA,CAISESDQGIYSGYTF,TGTGCCATCAGTGAGAGCGATCAGGGGATATACAGTGGCTACACCTTC
TRBV7-9,15,NA,TRBJ2-7,TRBD1,CASSLRQGTSVEQYF,TGTGCCAGCAGCTTACGACAGGGGACGTCGGTAGAGCAGTACTTC
TRBV30,18,few,TRBJ2-3,TRBD1,CAWRGTGPAPTRGRAQYF,TGTGCCTGGAGGGGGACAGGGCCTGCGCCCACCAGGGGTCGGGCGCAGTATTTT
TRBV7-2,14,few,TRBJ1-6,NA,CASSEGSYNSPLHF,TGTGCCAGCAGTGAGGGCTCCTATAATTCACCCCTCCACTTT
TRBV25-1,16,few,TRBJ1-4,NA,CASSGPRGSTNEKLFF,TGTGCCAGCAGTGGCCCCAGGGGTTCAACTAATGAAAAACTGTTTTTT
TRBV5-1,16,NA,TRBJ2-1,NA,CASSFGGSSSYNEQFF,TGCGCCAGCAGCTTCGGTGGATCAAGCTCCTACAATGAGCAGTTCTTC
TRBV6-5,16,NA,TRBJ2-1,NA,CASSYVQRKIGNEQFF,TGTGCCAGCAGTTATGTCCAGAGGAAAATTGGCAATGAGCAGTTCTTC
TRBV11-3,12,few,TRBJ2-3,NA,CASSASTDTQYF,TGTGCCAGCAGCGCGAGCACAGATACGCAGTATTTT
TRBV15,17,NA,TRBJ2-1,NA,CATSRRGLPSSYNEQFF,TGTGCCACCAGCAGAAGAGGACTCCCTAGCTCCTACAATGAGCAGTTCTTC
TRBV7-9,14,NA,TRBJ2-7,NA,CASSLYPSSYEQYF,TGTGCCAGCAGCTTATACCCCAGCTCCTACGAGCAGTACTTC
TRBV7-2,17,few,TRBJ2-1,NA,CASTRWMDPSSYNEQFF,TGTGCCAGCACTCGTTGGATGGACCCCAGCTCCTACAATGAGCAGTTCTTC
TRBV30,13,NA,TRBJ1-5,NA,CAWSLQGLQPQHF,TGTGCCTGGAGTTTGCAGGGTCTTCAGCCCCAGCATTTT
TRBV30,16,few,TRBJ2-7,TRBD1,CAWSVSGTVPSLEQYF,TGTGCCTGGAGTGTAAGTGGGACAGTTCCATCCCTCGAGCAGTACTTC
TRBV6-6,15,few,TRBJ2-3,NA,CASIRGLGSTDTQYF,TGTGCCAGCATCAGGGGATTGGGGAGCACAGATACGCAGTATTTT
TRBV7-7,15,NA,TRBJ2-1,TRBD2,CASSLEAGAGGEQFF,TGTGCTAGCAGCTTAGAAGCGGGAGCTGGTGGTGAGCAGTTCTTC
TRBV9,13,NA,TRBJ2-5,NA,CASSGGGQETQYF,TGTGCCAGCAGCGGGGGAGGCCAAGAGACCCAGTACTTC
TRBV5-4,16,NA,TRBJ2-1,NA,CASSLAAGTSYNEQFF,TGTGCCAGCAGCTTGGCGGCGGGAACCTCCTACAATGAGCAGTTCTTC
TRBV5-1,15,few,TRBJ1-2,NA,CASRPPGLANYGYTF,TGCGCCAGCAGGCCCCCGGGACTAGCTAACTATGGCTACACCTTC
TRBV7-9,15,NA,TRBJ2-1,NA,CASSLTGPLSDEQFF,TGTGCCAGCAGCTTAACAGGCCCCTTAAGCGATGAGCAGTTCTTC
TRBV30,12,NA,TRBJ1-5,NA,CAWSLNNQPQHF,TGTGCCTGGTCACTGAACAATCAGCCCCAGCATTTT
TRBV30,15,few,TRBJ2-2,NA,CACPTANANTGELFF,TGTGCCTGTCCAACAGCAAACGCGAACACCGGGGAGCTGTTTTTT
TRBV5-7,14,NA,TRBJ2-1,NA,CASSLSIAGDEQFF,TGTGCCAGCAGCTTGTCAATCGCAGGGGATGAGCAGTTCTTC